The 4 T cell receptor beta chains below were found in one sample sequenced in a study of blood T cell repertoires in COVID-19. This table comes from immunoSEQ multiplex PCR, and its TCRdb copy is limited to in-frame clones, with some not included. The sample consists of under 150,000 clones, around 80% of them appearing once. Sequencing input: peripheral blood. The receptors here all came from an elderly man with active or convalescent COVID-19.

The V call is TRBV24-1, the J call TRBJ1-1; D not resolved. CDR1 and CDR2 (germline): KGHDR, SFDVKD. Trimming removed 0 bases from V and 5 bases from J, with 6 bases in between. The CDR3 consists of 13 residues. CDR3 loop: CATSDLRETEAFF. In DNA form, the CDR3 reads TGTGCCACCAGTGATTTGAGAGAAACTGAAGCTTTCTTT.

This chain connects TRBV24-1 to TRBJ2-1; D possibly corresponds to TRBD1 (6 bases). In germline, CDR1 is KGHDR, CDR2 SFDVKD. The V end was cut by 2 bases, the J end by 3 bases, with 13 bases between. There are 16 residues in the CDR3. CDR3 sequence: CATSDYRAAGYNEQFF. The CDR3 region has the DNA TGTGCCACCAGTGATTACAGGGCTGCCGGCTACAATGAGCAGTTCTTC.

V gene TRBV7-2 combines with J gene TRBJ1-1, with D hard to call. Per the germline V gene, CDR1 is SGHTA and CDR2 is FQGNSA. V lost 0 bases and J 1 base, leaving 6 bases between the germline ends. CDR3 length: 14 amino acids. The CDR3 nucleotides read TGTGCCAGCAGCTTAGCGCGGCAGAACACTGAAGCTTTCTTT. Translated: CASSLARQNTEAFF.

On this clone itself: This sample also contains other DNA sequences that code for the same CDR3. V gene TRBV6-2 or TRBV6-3 combines with J gene TRBJ2-1, with 12 bases identical to TRBD2. The length of the CDR3 is 14 residues. The junction had 1 base not matched to a gene; V was cut back by 4 bases and J by 6 bases. The germline gives CDR1 MNHEY, CDR2 SVGEGT. CDR3 nucleotides: TGTGCCAGCAGTTCTAGCGGGGGGGGCAATGAGCAGTTCTTC. It codes for CASSSSGGGNEQFF.